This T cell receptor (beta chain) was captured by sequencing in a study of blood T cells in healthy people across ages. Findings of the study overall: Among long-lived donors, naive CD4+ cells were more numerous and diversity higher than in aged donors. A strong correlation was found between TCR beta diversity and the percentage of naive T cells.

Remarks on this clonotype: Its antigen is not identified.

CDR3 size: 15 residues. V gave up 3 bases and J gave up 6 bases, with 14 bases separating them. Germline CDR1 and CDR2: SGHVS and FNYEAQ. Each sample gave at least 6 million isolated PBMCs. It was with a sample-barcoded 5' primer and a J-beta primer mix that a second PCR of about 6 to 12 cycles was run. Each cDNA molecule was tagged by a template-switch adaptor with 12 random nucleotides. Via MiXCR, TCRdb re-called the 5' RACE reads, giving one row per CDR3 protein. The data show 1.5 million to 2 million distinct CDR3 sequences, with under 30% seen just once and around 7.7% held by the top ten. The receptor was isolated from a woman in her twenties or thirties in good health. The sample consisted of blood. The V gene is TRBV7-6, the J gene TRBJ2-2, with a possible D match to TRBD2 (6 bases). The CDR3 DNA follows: TGTGCCAGCAGCTTTTTGCAGGGAGGCCCCGGGGAGCTGTTTTTT. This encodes CASSFLQGGPGELFF.